The present entry profiles one T cell receptor (beta chain) with its context. Antigen unknown. The data belong to a study of T cell repertoires in cytomegalovirus infection. Background on the study: Well-studied HLA-B-restricted CMV epitopes were used in the study alongside recently identified HLA-C-restricted ones. Indicated by public TCR beta signatures were CMV infection and matching HLA type.

The V gene lost 0 bases and the J gene lost 8 bases, with 14 bases spanning the gap. The germline gives CDR1 SEHNR, CDR2 FQNEAQ (reference sequence). The length of the CDR3 is 15 residues. MiXCR was run by TCRdb on the reads, yielding one entry per CDR3 protein. This table holds approximately 600,000 distinct CDR3 sequences, about 40% found once. Whole-study findings and limits: The cumulative frequency of public TCR beta families distinguished individuals who carried CMV together with the relevant HLA.

This chain uses TRBV7-9 with TRBJ2-1; D uncertain. The clonotype comes from a human donor in good health (CMV status not recorded). Some clones in this sample may be carry-over from other donors' samples. This specimen consisted of cultured PBMCs, obtained from culture after CMV antigen stimulation. This CDR3 reads CASSLAESRVDEQFF. The CDR3 DNA follows: TGTGCCAGCAGCTTAGCGGAATCACGGGTCGATGAGCAGTTCTTC. The full variable domain, completed using reference TRBV7-9 and TRBJ2-1, is DTGVSQNPRHKITKRGQNVTFRCDPISEHNRLYWYRQTLGQGPEFLTYFQNEAQLEKSRLLSDRFSAERPKGSFSTLEIQRTEQGDSAMYLCASSLAESRVDEQFFGPGTRLTVL.